The 10 T cell receptor beta chains given below trace back to one sample, sequenced in a study of CD4 T cells in relation to SARS-CoV-2 and coronaviruses. For these receptors, no antigen is known. Sequenced by immunoSEQ multiplex PCR; TCRdb stores in-frame clones only, minus some. The sample contains 15,000 to 20,000 clones, about 80% of which appear only once. The unexposed donors gave CD4+ T cells in about 2011-2019, prior to COVID-19. After about 11 days of culture, CD4+ T cells were isolated. Sequenced sample: CD4+ T cells from PBMCs, cultured in vitro. These TCRs come from a human donor in good health.

In its sample, this clone was seen a few times. J is TRBJ1-2 and V is TRBV28, with D hard to call. The CDR3 runs 12 residues. V was pared by 2 bases and J by 0 bases, with 1 base between. Germline CDR1 reads MDHEN; CDR2 reads SYDVKM. This CDR3 is CASSLANYGYTF. CDR3 DNA sequence: TGTGCCAGCAGTTTAGCTAACTATGGCTACACCTTC.

The chain carries TRBV2 and TRBJ1-1; D may be TRBD1 (6 bases). V was pared by 1 base and J by 3 bases, with 9 bases between. The CDR3 totals 14 residues. Per germline, CDR1 SNHLY and CDR2 FYNNEI. CDR3 sequence: CASSEGRGDTEAFF. The DNA for the CDR3 is TGTGCCAGCAGTGAAGGCAGGGGAGACACTGAAGCTTTCTTT.

The rearrangement links TRBV4-1 to TRBJ2-5; D may be TRBD2 (7 bases). The CDR3 spans 14 residues. CDR1 is MGHRA and CDR2 is YSYEKL in the germline V gene. V lost 1 base and J lost 4, with 10 bases in between. The CDR3, as DNA: TGCGCCAGCAGCCAAGGGGGGGGGCTAGAGACCCAGTACTTC. Encoded protein: CASSQGGGLETQYF.

This chain joins TRBV5-1 and TRBJ2-5, with D unclear. Germline CDR1 is SGHRS and CDR2 is YFSETQ. This CDR3 has 15 amino acids. The ends were cut back, 4 bases at V and 3 bases at J, with 16 bases in the middle. CDR3 nucleotides: TGCGCCAGCAGCCAACTGAGACGGGCCGAAGAGACCCAGTACTTC. It specifies CASSQLRRAEETQYF.

This sequence joins TRBV5-5 and TRBJ1-1; 7 bases are shared with TRBD1. Germline V CDR1 and CDR2: SGHKS, YYEKEE (reference sequence). This CDR3 is 16 amino acids long. V shed 6 bases and J 0 bases; nucleotides not matched to a gene: 11. The CDR3 protein is CASTSMMGTVNTEAFF. The CDR3 DNA reads TGTGCCAGCACCTCGATGATGGGGACAGTGAACACTGAAGCTTTCTTT.

The chain carries TRBV6-6 and TRBJ1-4, with unresolved D. The CDR3 spans 17 residues. Germline V lookup: CDR1 MNHNY, CDR2 SVGAGI (reference sequence). V was shortened by 5 bases and J by 2 bases, with 18 bases between the two germline ends. CDR3 bases: TGTGCCAGCAGTCCCCGGGGAAGGCGAGGGACTAATGAAAAACTGTTTTTT. Translating gives CASSPRGRRGTNEKLFF.

The chain carries TRBV6-5 and TRBJ2-7; 9 nucleotides align to TRBD1. Germline V gene data show CDR1 as MNHEY and CDR2 as SVGAGI. There are 14 residues in the CDR3. Losses at the gene ends were 6 bases for V and 4 bases for J; bases not matched to a gene: 7. The CDR3 nucleotides are TGTGCCAGCAGCCCCTACAGGGGGCGGTACGAGCAGTACTTC. Amino acid sequence: CASSPYRGRYEQYF.

This clone has a handful of counts. The rearrangement uses TRBV5-6 and TRBJ1-5, with 8 bases matching TRBD1. This CDR3 is 15 amino acids long. V dropped 4 bases and J dropped 4; count of bases not matched to a gene: 7. Looked up from germline, CDR1 is SGHDT and CDR2 is YYEEEE. CDR3 DNA sequence: TGTGCCAGCAGCGTCCGGGACAGGCTAAATCAGCCCCAGCATTTT. Translation: CASSVRDRLNQPQHF. Together with reference TRBV5-6 and TRBJ1-5, the CDR3 gives the full variable domain: DAGVTQSPTHLIKTRGQQVTLRCSPKSGHDTVSWYQQALGQGPQFIFQYYEEEERQRGNFPDRFSGHQFPNYSSELNVNALLLGDSALYLCASSVRDRLNQPQHFGDGTRLSIL.

The table lists this clone with a few counts. The CDR3 DNA sequence: TGTGCCACCAGTGATTTAGCGGGAGACACCGGGGAGCTGTTTTTT. This encodes CATSDLAGDTGELFF. The chain joins TRBV24-1 to TRBJ2-2, with 8 bases matching TRBD2. The CDR3 is 15 amino acids. CDR1 and CDR2 (germline): KGHDR, SFDVKD. V was pared by 1 base and J by 3 bases, with 0 bases of the junction left unmatched.

The chain recombines TRBV10-3 with TRBJ1-6; D remains ambiguous. This CDR3 is 14 amino acids long. Trimming removed 10 bases from V and 7 bases from J, with 17 bases in between. Germline-derived CDR1 and CDR2 are ENHRY and SYGVKD. The CDR3 reads CATLPSQTNSPLHF. CDR3 bases: TGTGCCACCCTCCCGTCCCAGACAAATTCACCCCTCCACTTT.